This T cell receptor (beta chain) was sequenced during a study of cytomegalovirus exposure and HLA in healthy donors. Primers: 60 Vbeta forward and 13 Jbeta reverse. Sequencing used immunoSEQ multiplex PCR; TCRdb keeps in-frame clones, though not all of them. The repertoire holds 120,000 to 150,000 clones, with around 79% as singletons. Whole-study results and caveats: The study had only CMV serostatus as immune exposure information.

In regard to this clone: Its antigen is as yet unknown.

V shed 1 base and J shed 2 bases, with 12 bases lying between them. The CDR3 sequence is 15 residues long. The germline V gene encodes CDR1 SGHTA and CDR2 FQGNSA. The chain carries TRBV7-2 and TRBJ2-7, with D hard to call. Sequencing was done on a sample of PBMCs. This TCR came from a man between 35 and 55 years old in good health and CMV-seropositive. CDR3 in amino acids: CASSLGGLITYEQYF. For the CDR3, the DNA is TGTGCCAGCAGCTTAGGTGGCCTGATCACCTACGAGCAGTACTTC.